This TCR beta chain comes out of a study of blood T cell repertoires in COVID-19. Study details: There were acute and convalescent COVID-19 samples, and they came from the United States, Italy and Spain. T cells, B-cell-depleted T cells, or PBMCs provided the cDNA or gDNA that served as material.

Using immunoSEQ multiplex PCR, the repertoire was profiled, and TCRdb retains in-frame clones only, with some absent. The repertoire holds 150,000 or so clones, with 85% as singletons. Trimming stripped 3 bases from V and 2 bases from J, with 17 bases between. Germline V gives CDR1 SGHRS, CDR2 YFSETQ. There are 16 residues in the CDR3. Sequences were obtained from peripheral blood. This receptor was taken from a woman aged 40 to 50 with active or convalescent COVID-19. J is TRBJ1-2 and V is TRBV5-1; a possible D gene is TRBD1 (5 bases). As DNA, the CDR3 is TGCGCCAGCAGCTCGGGTACAGGAGCCCAGAACTATGGCTACACCTTC. Protein product: CASSSGTGAQNYGYTF.